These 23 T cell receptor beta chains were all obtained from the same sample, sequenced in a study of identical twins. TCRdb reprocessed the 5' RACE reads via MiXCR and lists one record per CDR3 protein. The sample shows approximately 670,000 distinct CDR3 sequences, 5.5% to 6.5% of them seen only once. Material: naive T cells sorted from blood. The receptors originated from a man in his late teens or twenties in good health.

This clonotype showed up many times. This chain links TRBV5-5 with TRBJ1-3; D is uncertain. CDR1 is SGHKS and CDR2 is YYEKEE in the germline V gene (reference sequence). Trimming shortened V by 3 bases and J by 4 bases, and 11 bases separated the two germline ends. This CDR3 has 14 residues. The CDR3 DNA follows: TGTGCCAGCAGCTGGAACACTCCGGGAAACACCATATATTTT. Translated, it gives CASSWNTPGNTIYF. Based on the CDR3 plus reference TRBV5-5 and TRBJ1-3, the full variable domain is DAGVTQSPTHLIKTRGQQVTLRCSPISGHKSVSWYQQVLGQGPQFIFQYYEKEERGRGNFPDRFSARQFPNYSSELNVNALLLGDSALYLCASSWNTPGNTIYFGEGSWLTVV.

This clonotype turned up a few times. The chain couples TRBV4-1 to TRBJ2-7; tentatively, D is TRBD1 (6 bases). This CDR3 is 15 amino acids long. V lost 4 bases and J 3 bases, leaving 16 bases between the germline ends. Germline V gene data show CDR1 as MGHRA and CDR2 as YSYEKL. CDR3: CASSPRQDGIYEQYV. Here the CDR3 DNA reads TGCGCCAGCAGCCCCAGACAGGACGGAATCTACGAGCAGTACGTC.

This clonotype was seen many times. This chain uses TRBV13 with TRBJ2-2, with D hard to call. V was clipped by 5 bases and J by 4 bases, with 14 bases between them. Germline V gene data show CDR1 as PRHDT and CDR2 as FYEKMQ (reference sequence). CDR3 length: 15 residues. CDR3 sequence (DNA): TGTGCCAGCAGCATCGGGCCATCTCTCACCGGGGAGCTGTTTTTT. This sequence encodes CASSIGPSLTGELFF.

The CDR3 here is CASGGGEYSNQPQHF. DNA for the CDR3: TGTGCCAGCGGTGGAGGGGAATATAGCAATCAGCCCCAGCATTTT. The chain is built from TRBV12-3 or TRBV12-4 and TRBJ1-5, with D perhaps matching TRBD1 (5 bases). Trimming removed 8 bases at V and 0 bases at J, with 14 bases between. This CDR3 comprises 15 residues.

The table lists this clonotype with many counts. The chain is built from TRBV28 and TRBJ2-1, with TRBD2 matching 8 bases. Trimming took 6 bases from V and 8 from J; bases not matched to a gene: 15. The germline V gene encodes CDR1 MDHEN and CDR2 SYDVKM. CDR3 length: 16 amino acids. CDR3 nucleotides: TGTGCCAGCAGCAGACAGGTTACGTCGCGGGGGGATGAGCAGTTCTTC. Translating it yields CASSRQVTSRGDEQFF.

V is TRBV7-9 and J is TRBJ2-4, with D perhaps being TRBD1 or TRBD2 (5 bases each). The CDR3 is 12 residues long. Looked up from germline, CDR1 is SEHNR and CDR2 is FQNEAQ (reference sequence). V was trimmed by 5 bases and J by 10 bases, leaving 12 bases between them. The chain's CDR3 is CASSGDGLIQYF. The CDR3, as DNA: TGTGCCAGCAGCGGGGACGGTTTAATTCAGTACTTC.

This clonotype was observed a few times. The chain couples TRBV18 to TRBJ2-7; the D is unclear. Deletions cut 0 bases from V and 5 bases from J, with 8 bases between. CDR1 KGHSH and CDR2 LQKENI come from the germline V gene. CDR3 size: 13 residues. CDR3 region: CASSPPSTNEQYF. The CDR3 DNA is TGTGCCAGCTCACCACCTTCCACCAACGAGCAGTACTTC.

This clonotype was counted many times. Here the CDR3 DNA reads TGCGCCAGCAGCTTGGTAGAACGGGGCTACTCTGGGGCCAACGTCCTGACTTTC. Amino acid sequence: CASSLVERGYSGANVLTF. The chain links TRBV5-1 to TRBJ2-6; tentatively, D is TRBD1 or TRBD2 (5 bases each). This CDR3 spans 18 amino acids. The germline CDR1 and CDR2 sequences are SGHRS and YFSETQ. Trimming took off 0 bases at V and 0 bases at J, with 13 bases between the two ends.

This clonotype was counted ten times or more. The CDR3 sequence: CASRRGLLTDTQYF. CDR3 coding DNA: TGTGCCAGCAGGAGGGGACTTCTCACAGATACGCAGTATTTT. The chain has TRBV5-5 and TRBJ2-3; D might be TRBD2 (6 bases). This CDR3 contains 14 residues. The ends were cut back, 5 bases at V and 2 bases at J, with 12 bases in the middle. In germline, CDR1 is SGHKS, CDR2 YYEKEE (reference sequence).

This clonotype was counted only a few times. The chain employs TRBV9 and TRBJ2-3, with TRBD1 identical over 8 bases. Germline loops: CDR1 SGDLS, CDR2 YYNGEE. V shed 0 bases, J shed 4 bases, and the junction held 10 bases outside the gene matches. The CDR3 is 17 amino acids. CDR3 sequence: CASSVDKDRVSADTQYF. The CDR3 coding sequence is TGTGCCAGCAGCGTAGACAAGGACAGGGTTAGCGCAGATACGCAGTATTTT.

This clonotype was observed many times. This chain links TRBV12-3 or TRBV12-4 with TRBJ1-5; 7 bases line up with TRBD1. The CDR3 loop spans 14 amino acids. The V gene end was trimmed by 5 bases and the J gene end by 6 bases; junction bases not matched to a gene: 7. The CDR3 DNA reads TGTGCCAGCAGTCCCCAGGGGGTGTTTCAGCCCCAGCATTTT. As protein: CASSPQGVFQPQHF.

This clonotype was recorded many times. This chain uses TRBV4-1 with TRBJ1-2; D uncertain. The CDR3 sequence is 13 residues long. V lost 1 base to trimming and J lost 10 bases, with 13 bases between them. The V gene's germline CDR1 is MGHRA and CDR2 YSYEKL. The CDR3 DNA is TGCGCCAGCAGCCAAGCCTTAAGGGATGCCTACACCTTC. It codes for CASSQALRDAYTF.

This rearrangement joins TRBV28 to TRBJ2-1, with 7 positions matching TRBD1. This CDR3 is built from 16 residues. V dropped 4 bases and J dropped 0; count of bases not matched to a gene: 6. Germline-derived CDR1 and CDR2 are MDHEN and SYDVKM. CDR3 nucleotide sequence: TGTGCCAGCAGTTCGGGACAGTTCAGCTCCTACAATGAGCAGTTCTTC. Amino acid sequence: CASSSGQFSSYNEQFF. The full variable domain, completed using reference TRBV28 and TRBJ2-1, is DVKVTQSSRYLVKRTGEKVFLECVQDMDHENMFWYRQDPGLGLRLIYFSYDVKMKEKGDIPEGYSVSREKKERFSLILESASTNQTSMYLCASSSGQFSSYNEQFFGPGTRLTVL.

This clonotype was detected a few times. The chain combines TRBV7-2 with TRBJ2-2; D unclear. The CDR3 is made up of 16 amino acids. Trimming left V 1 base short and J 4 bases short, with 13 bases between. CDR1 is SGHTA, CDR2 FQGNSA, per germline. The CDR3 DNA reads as TGTGCCAGCAGCTTAGTGGGCAGCAAAGTCACCGGGGAGCTGTTTTTT. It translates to CASSLVGSKVTGELFF. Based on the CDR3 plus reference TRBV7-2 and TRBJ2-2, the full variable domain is GAGVSQSPSNKVTEKGKDVELRCDPISGHTALYWYRQSLGQGLEFLIYFQGNSAPDKSGLPSDRFSAERTGGSVSTLTIQRTQQEDSAVYLCASSLVGSKVTGELFFGEGSRLTVL.

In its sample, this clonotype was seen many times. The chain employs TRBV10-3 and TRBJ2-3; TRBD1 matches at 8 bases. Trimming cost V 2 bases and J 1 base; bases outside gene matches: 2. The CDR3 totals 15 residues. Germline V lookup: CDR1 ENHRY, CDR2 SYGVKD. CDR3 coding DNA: TGTGCCATCAGTGAGATGGACAGGGGCACAGATACGCAGTATTTT. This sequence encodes CAISEMDRGTDTQYF.

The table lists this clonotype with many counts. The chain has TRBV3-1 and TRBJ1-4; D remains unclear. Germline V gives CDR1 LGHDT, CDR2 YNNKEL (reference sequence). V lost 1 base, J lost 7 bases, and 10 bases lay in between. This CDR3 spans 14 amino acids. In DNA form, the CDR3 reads TGTGCCAGCAGCCAAGCCTCAGGCTCTGAAAAACTGTTTTTT. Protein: CASSQASGSEKLFF.

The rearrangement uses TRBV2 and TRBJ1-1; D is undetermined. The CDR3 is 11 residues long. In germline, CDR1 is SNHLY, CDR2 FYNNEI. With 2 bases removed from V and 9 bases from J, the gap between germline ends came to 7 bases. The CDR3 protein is CASSESRKAFF. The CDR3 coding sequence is TGTGCCAGCAGTGAATCCAGGAAAGCTTTCTTT. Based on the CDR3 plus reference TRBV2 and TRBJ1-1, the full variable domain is EPEVTQTPSHQVTQMGQEVILRCVPISNHLYFYWYRQILGQKVEFLVSFYNNEISEKSEIFDDQFSVERPDGSNFTLKIRSTKLEDSAMYFCASSESRKAFFGQGTRLTVV.

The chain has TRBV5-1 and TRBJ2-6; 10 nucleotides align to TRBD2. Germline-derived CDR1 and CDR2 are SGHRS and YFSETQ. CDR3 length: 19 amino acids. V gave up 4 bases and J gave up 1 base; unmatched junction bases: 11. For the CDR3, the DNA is TGCGCCAGCAGCCCGAGACCTCTAGCGGGGGTATCTGGGGCCAACGTCCTGACTTTC. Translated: CASSPRPLAGVSGANVLTF.

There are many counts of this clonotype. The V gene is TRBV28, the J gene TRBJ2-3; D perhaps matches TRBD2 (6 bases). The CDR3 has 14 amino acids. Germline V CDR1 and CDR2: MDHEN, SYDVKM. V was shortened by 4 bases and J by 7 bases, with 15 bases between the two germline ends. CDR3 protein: CASSSTGTPNTQYF. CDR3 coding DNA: TGTGCCAGCAGTTCCACCGGGACTCCAAATACGCAGTATTTT.

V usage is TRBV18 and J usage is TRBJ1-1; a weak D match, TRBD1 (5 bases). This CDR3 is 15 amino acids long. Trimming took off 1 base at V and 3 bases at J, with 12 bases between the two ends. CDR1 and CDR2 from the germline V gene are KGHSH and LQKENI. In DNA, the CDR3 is TGTGCCAGCTCACCACGGGAAGGGGTGGACACTGAAGCTTTCTTT. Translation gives CASSPREGVDTEAFF.

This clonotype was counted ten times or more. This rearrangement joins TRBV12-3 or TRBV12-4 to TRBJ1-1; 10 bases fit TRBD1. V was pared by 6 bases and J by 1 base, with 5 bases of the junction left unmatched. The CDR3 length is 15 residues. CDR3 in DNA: TGTGCCAGCAGAACCGGGACAGGGGAGAACACTGAAGCTTTCTTT. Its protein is CASRTGTGENTEAFF.

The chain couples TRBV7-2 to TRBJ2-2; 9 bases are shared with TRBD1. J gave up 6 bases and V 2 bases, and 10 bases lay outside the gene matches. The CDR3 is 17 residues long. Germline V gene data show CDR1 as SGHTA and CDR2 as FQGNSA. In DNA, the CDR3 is TGTGCCAGCAGCTTATTGACCGGGACAGGGAATGCCGGGGAGCTGTTTTTT. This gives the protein CASSLLTGTGNAGELFF.

The CDR3: CASTPLLTGELFF. CDR3 nucleotides: TGTGCCAGTACACCCCTCCTCACCGGGGAGCTGTTTTTT. This chain connects TRBV19 to TRBJ2-2; D is undetermined. The CDR3 runs 13 residues. Trimming shortened V by 7 bases and J by 4 bases, and 10 bases separated the two germline ends. In germline, CDR1 is LNHDA, CDR2 SQIVND (reference sequence).